The 9 T cell receptor beta chains in this list originate from one sample, sequenced in a study of metastatic and nonmetastatic thyroid tumors. From the PCR reads, TCRdb re-called clones with MiXCR. The sample has approximately 18,000 clones, about a quarter seen once. Each patient came to thyroid surgery without any prior treatment (of any kind). Sequencing was performed on tumor tissue. The receptors were sampled from a female donor with papillary thyroid cancer or a benign thyroid nodule (not recorded which). Some clones in this sample may be carry-over from other donors' samples.

There are a few counts of this clone. The same CDR3 is also encoded by other DNA sequences in this sample. J is TRBJ2-3 and V is TRBV11-2, with 9 positions matching TRBD2. The trim removed 6 bases at V and 5 bases at J, leaving 15 bases unmatched. Germline V gene sequence: CDR1 SGHAT, CDR2 FQNNGV. This CDR3 contains 17 residues. CDR3 DNA sequence: TGTGCCAGCAGGGGTAGATTGCGGGGGGGCCGGGAAGATACGCAGTATTTT. The encoded protein is CASRGRLRGGREDTQYF.

This clone has a handful of counts. This may be a read error: a much more frequent sequence differs by one nucleotide. The chain has TRBV25-1 and TRBJ1-2; 8 positions match TRBD1. The CDR3 extends over 14 amino acids. The germline V gene has CDR1 MGHDK and CDR2 SYGVNS. CDR3 in DNA: TGTGCCAGCAGTGAATATTCAGGGGGCTATGGCCACACCTTC. It is translated as CASSEYSGGYGHTF.

This clone was observed a handful of times. This chain connects TRBV6-5 to TRBJ1-1, with a possible D match to TRBD1 (5 bases). Trimming took off 2 bases at V and 5 bases at J, with 12 bases between the two ends. The length of the CDR3 is 14 residues. Germline V gene lookup returns CDR1 MNHEY and CDR2 SVGAGI. The DNA of the CDR3 is TGTGCCAGCAGTTACAGACAGTTGGGGACTGAAGCTTTCTTT. Translated: CASSYRQLGTEAFF.

This chain links TRBV11-1 with TRBJ2-5, with a possible D match to TRBD2 (6 bases). CDR3 length: 15 residues. CDR1 SGHAT and CDR2 FQDESV come from the germline V gene (reference sequence). The V gene lost 5 bases and the J gene lost 1 base, with 14 bases spanning the gap. The CDR3 here is CASSLGGNTQETQYF. In DNA, the CDR3 is TGTGCCAGCAGCCTAGGCGGGAATACCCAAGAGACCCAGTACTTC. Full variable domain (missing parts from reference TRBV11-1 and TRBJ2-5): EAEVAQSPRYKITEKSQAVAFWCDPISGHATLYWYRQILGQGPELLVQFQDESVVDDSQLPKDRFSAERLKGVDSTLKIQPAELGDSAMYLCASSLGGNTQETQYFGPGTRLLVL.

In its sample, this clone was seen many times. The chain has TRBV6-1 and TRBJ1-1; 9 bases are shared with TRBD1. There are 17 residues in the CDR3. V lost 6 bases, J lost 0 bases, and 11 bases stayed unmatched. Germline V CDR1 and CDR2: MNHNS, SASEGT. In nucleotides, the CDR3 is TGTGCCAGCAGGATCCGGGACAGGGACCTCTTGAACACTGAAGCTTTCTTT. It specifies CASRIRDRDLLNTEAFF.

In the case of this clone: Without the conserved terminal phenylalanine or tryptophan, this CDR3 likely stems from a read error. The limits of the CDR3 on the DNA are not certain, so only TCRdb's listed CDR3 is given. V and J are TRBV9 and TRBJ2-7; the D segment call TRBD1 is taken from the table without a DNA check. The CDR3 is 9 amino acids long, termini counted. In germline, CDR1 is SGDLS, CDR2 YYNGEE. CDR3 sequence: CASSFSPWG.

Comments on this clone: A much larger clone differs by one base, so this may be a read error. This chain connects TRBV5-6 to TRBJ1-2, with 7 bases matching TRBD1. V lost 0 bases, J lost 2 bases, and 1 base stayed unmatched. The CDR3 extends over 14 amino acids. Germline assignment: CDR1 SGHDT and CDR2 YYEEEE. The CDR3, as DNA: TGTGCCAGCAGCTTGGTGACAGGGAACTATGGCTACACCTTC. This encodes CASSLVTGNYGYTF.

The V call is TRBV7-2, the J call TRBJ1-2, with D hard to call. This CDR3 is built from 12 residues. Germline loops: CDR1 SGHTA, CDR2 FQGNSA. The ends were cut back, 1 base at V and 5 bases at J, with 5 bases in the middle. CDR3 nucleotides: TGTGCCAGCAGCTTAGGGGCATATGGCTACACCTTC. This gives the protein CASSLGAYGYTF.

In this sample, this clone turned up many times. The chain links TRBV10-3 to TRBJ2-7; 10 bases are a match to TRBD1. This CDR3 has 15 residues. The germline gives CDR1 ENHRY, CDR2 SYGVKD. The junction had 8 bases not matched to a gene; V was cut back by 5 bases and J by 4 bases. The CDR3 DNA is TGTGCCATCAGTTCGGGACAGGGGATTGTTTACGAGCAGTACTTC. This codes for CAISSGQGIVYEQYF.